The 23 T cell receptor beta chains below all came from one sample that was sequenced in a study of T cell repertoires in ileal Crohn's disease. Measured with immunoSEQ multiplex PCR; TCRdb has only the in-frame clones, and not every one. The sample consists of 15,000 to 20,000 clones, roughly 72% of them appearing once. Time point denoted: neoterminal ileum biopsy at postoperative endoscopy, about 6 months after surgery. The specimen was ileal tissue. These receptors originate from an adult with Crohn's disease.

V and J are TRBV4-1 and TRBJ2-3, with D maybe TRBD2 (6 bases). This CDR3 comprises 15 residues. With 4 bases removed from V and 1 base from J, the gap between germline ends came to 12 bases. From germline, CDR1 is MGHRA and CDR2 YSYEKL. The CDR3 loop reads CASSPGVGGTDTQYF. Here the CDR3 DNA reads TGCGCCAGCAGCCCGGGGGTAGGGGGCACAGATACGCAGTATTTT.

V is TRBV5-4 and J is TRBJ2-1; 8 bases agree with TRBD2. The germline V gene encodes CDR1 SGHNT and CDR2 YYREEE (reference sequence). The trim removed 0 bases at V and 12 bases at J, leaving 14 bases unmatched. The CDR3 has 16 residues. Written as DNA, the CDR3 is TGTGCCAGCAGCTTGGCCACCGGGACTAGAGCTCGGGGGCAGTTCTTC. It encodes CASSLATGTRARGQFF.

The chain couples TRBV7-2 to TRBJ2-1; 7 bases map to TRBD2. This CDR3 region has 17 residues. Germline V gene lookup returns CDR1 SGHTA and CDR2 FQGNSA. Germline trimming cut 0 bases from V and 0 bases from J; bases unmatched to any gene: 5. In nucleotides, the CDR3 is TGTGCCAGCAGCTTAGCGGGAGGGATGGGCTCCTACAATGAGCAGTTCTTC. Encoded protein: CASSLAGGMGSYNEQFF.

This clone was counted once. The rearrangement joins TRBV5-6 to TRBJ1-2; D is possibly TRBD1 (6 bases). Germline assignment: CDR1 SGHDT and CDR2 YYEEEE. The CDR3 covers 13 residues. V was clipped by 2 bases and J by 2 bases, with 7 bases between them. This chain's CDR3 is CASSLQGNYGYTF. CDR3 coding DNA: TGTGCCAGCAGCTTACAGGGAAACTATGGCTACACCTTC.

The chain recombines TRBV27 with TRBJ1-5, with D possibly matching TRBD1 (6 bases). V lost 6 bases to trimming and J lost 4 bases, with 13 bases between them. CDR1 is MNHEY and CDR2 is SMNVEV in the germline V gene (reference sequence). The length of the CDR3 is 14 residues. The CDR3: CASRRTGYNQPQHF. The CDR3 coding sequence is TGTGCCAGCAGAAGAACAGGGTATAATCAGCCCCAGCATTTT.

The V call is TRBV19, the J call TRBJ1-2; no clear D gene. Per germline, CDR1 LNHDA and CDR2 SQIVND (reference sequence). CDR3 size: 13 residues. V was cut by 3 bases and J by 8 bases, with 13 bases left in between. The CDR3: CASSIGPNLGYTF. The CDR3 bases are TGTGCCAGTAGTATTGGGCCTAACCTAGGCTACACCTTC.

The chain is built from TRBV4-1 and TRBJ2-7; TRBD2 matches 8 bases. Unmatched junction bases numbered 13, after V lost 0 bases and J lost 0 bases. The CDR3 extends over 19 amino acids. Germline loops: CDR1 MGHRA, CDR2 YSYEKL. The chain's CDR3 is CASSQDGGRFTSGSYEQYF. The CDR3 bases are TGCGCCAGCAGCCAAGATGGGGGGCGCTTTACTAGCGGCTCCTACGAGCAGTACTTC.

V usage is TRBV27 and J usage is TRBJ2-5, with 8 bases lining up with TRBD2. The CDR3 consists of 14 residues. Germline CDR1 and CDR2: MNHEY and SMNVEV (reference sequence). The ends lost 8 bases at V and 5 bases at J; junction bases unmatched: 10. Here the CDR3 DNA reads TGTGCCAGCGGTTCGGGACTAGTCGGGGAGACCCAGTACTTC. Amino acid sequence: CASGSGLVGETQYF.

This chain connects TRBV5-6 to TRBJ2-4; 7 nucleotides line up with TRBD2. This CDR3 is 14 amino acids long. Germline V CDR1 and CDR2: SGHDT, YYEEEE. After removal of 2 bases from V and 8 bases from J, the junction contained 7 bases not matched to a gene. CDR3 in amino acids: CASSLRSGGDIQYF. The CDR3 DNA follows: TGTGCCAGCAGCTTAAGGTCGGGGGGAGACATTCAGTACTTC.

V usage is TRBV6-6 and J usage is TRBJ1-1; no reliable D call. Germline CDR1 is MNHNY and CDR2 is SVGAGI (reference sequence). Trimming pared 0 bases from V and 1 base from J, leaving 9 bases between. This CDR3 has 15 residues. CDR3 nucleotide sequence: TGTGCCAGCAGTTACTCAACAGCTTCGAACACTGAAGCTTTCTTT. This codes for CASSYSTASNTEAFF.

This rearrangement joins TRBV29-1 to TRBJ2-1; D unresolved. V was cut by 7 bases and J by 4 bases, with 11 bases left in between. The CDR3 consists of 12 residues. CDR1 and CDR2 from the germline V gene are SQVTM and ANQGSEA. The CDR3 loop reads CSGKWSYNEQFF. The CDR3, as DNA: TGCAGCGGTAAGTGGAGTTACAATGAGCAGTTCTTC.

V usage is TRBV4-2 and J usage is TRBJ2-1; possibly TRBD1 for D (7 bases). Germline values: CDR1 LGHNA, CDR2 YNFKEQ. This CDR3 region has 19 residues. With 4 bases removed from V and 8 bases from J, the gap between germline ends came to 30 bases. The DNA of the CDR3 is TGTGCCAGCAGCCCAGGGGGGTGGGGGGACACCGGAGGTTTGGATGAGCAGTTCTTC. Translating gives CASSPGGWGDTGGLDEQFF.

This clone was seen only once. The chain links TRBV19 to TRBJ2-1; 13 bases line up with TRBD2. The V gene's germline CDR1 is LNHDA and CDR2 SQIVND (reference sequence). The CDR3 consists of 17 residues. Trimming at V came to 5 bases and at J to 10 bases, leaving 14 bases not matched to a gene. CDR3 nucleotide sequence: TGTGCCAGTAGTTATCTACTAGGACTAGCGGGAGTTGCCGAGCAGTTCTTC. The encoded protein is CASSYLLGLAGVAEQFF.

The J gene is TRBJ2-2, the V gene TRBV19, with D possibly TRBD2 on 6 matching bases. Germline V CDR1 and CDR2: LNHDA, SQIVND (reference sequence). The length of the CDR3 is 16 residues. V was trimmed by 5 bases and J by 0 bases, leaving 13 bases between them. The CDR3 region is CASSASGVANTGELFF. Here the CDR3 DNA reads TGTGCCAGTAGTGCGTCGGGGGTTGCGAACACCGGGGAGCTGTTTTTT.

In this sample, this clone turned up once. A junction end diverges from the germline sequence, so it may reflect a read error. The chain combines TRBV7-7 with TRBJ2-5; D remains unclear. CDR1 and CDR2 (germline): SSHAT, FNYEAQ (reference sequence). This CDR3 is built from 15 residues. The CDR3 protein is CASSLASSNQETQYF. CDR3 bases: TGTGCTAGCAGCTTAGCTAGTAGTAACCAAGAGACCCAGTACTTC.

The chain employs TRBV6-5 and TRBJ2-5; TRBD2 matches 10 bases. CDR1 is MNHEY, CDR2 SVGAGI, per germline. J gave up 4 bases and V 5 bases, and 4 bases lay outside the gene matches. The CDR3 has 14 amino acids. CDR3 loop: CASSPLAGGETQYF. The CDR3 nucleotides read TGTGCCAGCAGTCCTTTAGCGGGGGGAGAGACCCAGTACTTC.

The sample holds one count of this clone. The chain recombines TRBV4-1 with TRBJ2-1, with 9 bases that match TRBD2. Germline trimming cut 0 bases from V and 0 bases from J; bases unmatched to any gene: 9. The CDR3 extends over 19 amino acids. Germline CDR1 and CDR2: MGHRA and YSYEKL. The CDR3 bases are TGCGCCAGCAGCCAAGAAAGCGGGACTAGCACGAGCTCCTACAATGAGCAGTTCTTC. It translates to CASSQESGTSTSSYNEQFF.

This clone was counted only a few times. The V call is TRBV30, the J call TRBJ1-1; the D is unclear. Germline assignment: CDR1 GTSNPN and CDR2 SVGIG (reference sequence). Trimming removed 5 bases at V and 11 bases at J, with 15 bases between. The CDR3 length is 11 residues. The chain's CDR3 is CAWLKGSGAFF. As DNA, the CDR3 is TGTGCCTGGCTTAAGGGCAGCGGGGCTTTCTTT.

The rearrangement links TRBV15 to TRBJ1-5, with a weak D call TRBD1 (5 bases). Germline-derived CDR1 and CDR2 are LNHNV and YYDKDF (reference sequence). Trimming shortened V by 4 bases and J by 7 bases, and 14 bases separated the two germline ends. The CDR3 runs to 14 residues. The CDR3 DNA reads TGTGCCACCAGCATCATCCGAAAGGGGCAGCCCCAGCATTTT. Residues: CATSIIRKGQPQHF.

V gene TRBV30 combines with J gene TRBJ1-1; possibly TRBD1 for D (6 bases). V shed 4 bases and J shed 1 base, with 10 bases lying between them. In germline, CDR1 is GTSNPN, CDR2 SVGIG (reference sequence). CDR3 length: 13 amino acids. CDR3 amino acids: CAWTGQENTEAFF. The CDR3 region has the DNA TGTGCCTGGACGGGACAAGAGAACACTGAAGCTTTCTTT.

This clone was detected a few times. V gene TRBV6-6 combines with J gene TRBJ2-5, with 16 positions matching TRBD2. CDR1 is MNHNY and CDR2 is SVGAGI in the germline V gene (reference sequence). The CDR3 covers 16 residues. The V segment lost 6 bases and the J segment 4 bases; nucleotides outside the gene matches: 5. The CDR3 sequence: CASRPGTSGGGETQYF. CDR3 nucleotide sequence: TGTGCCAGCAGACCAGGGACTAGCGGGGGGGGAGAGACCCAGTACTTC.

This sequence joins TRBV5-4 and TRBJ2-5; TRBD2 might be the D (7 bases). The CDR3 is made up of 15 amino acids. Trimming left V 4 bases short and J 4 bases short, with 17 bases between. The germline gives CDR1 SGHNT, CDR2 YYREEE (reference sequence). CDR3 nucleotide sequence: TGTGCCAGCAGCCGGGGTCGCGGGGGCCCAGAGACCCAGTACTTC. This sequence encodes CASSRGRGGPETQYF.

The chain combines TRBV2 with TRBJ1-6; 9 bases line up with TRBD1. Germline CDR1 is SNHLY and CDR2 is FYNNEI. V lost 6 bases to trimming and J lost 0 bases; unmatched junction nucleotides: 6. This CDR3 spans 17 amino acids. CDR3 DNA: TGTGCCAGCAGCGGGGTGACAGGGGGCTCCTATAATTCACCCCTCCACTTT. Translation: CASSGVTGGSYNSPLHF.